The clone carrying this TCR beta chain was observed many times. Its target is not known. The sample comes from a study of identical twins. Study-level points and caveats: In cord blood, abundant beta clonotypes had fewer insertions; memory showed no trend.

With template switching, a universal primer site was added, and the cDNA carried unique molecular identifiers. Each CDR3 protein gets one entry after TCRdb re-called the 5' RACE reads with MiXCR. The table has around 960,000 distinct CDR3 sequences, over 9% seen once. CDR3 length equals 16 residues. The V end was cut by 4 bases, the J end by 3 bases, with 16 bases between. These data are also associated with another study on yellow fever vaccine responses in identical twins. This second study notes: Reports say the vaccine T cell response in twins looked partly convergent and partly personalized.

The sequencing sample was made of PBMCs. The chain joins TRBV12-3 or TRBV12-4 to TRBJ2-1, with unresolved D. This sequence originates from a woman younger than 35 in good health. For the CDR3, the DNA is TGTGCCAGCAGTTCCAGACGGTTGGGGATCTACAATGAGCAGTTCTTC. Amino acid sequence: CASSSRRLGIYNEQFF.